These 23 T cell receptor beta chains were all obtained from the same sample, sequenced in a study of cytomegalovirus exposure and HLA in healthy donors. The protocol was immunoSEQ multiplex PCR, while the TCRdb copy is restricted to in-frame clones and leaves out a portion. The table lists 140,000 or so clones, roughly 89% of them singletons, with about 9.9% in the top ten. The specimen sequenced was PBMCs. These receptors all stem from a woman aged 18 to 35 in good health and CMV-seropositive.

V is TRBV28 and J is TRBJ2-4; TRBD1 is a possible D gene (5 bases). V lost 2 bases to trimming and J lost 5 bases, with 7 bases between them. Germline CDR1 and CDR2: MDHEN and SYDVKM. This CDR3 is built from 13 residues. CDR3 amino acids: CASSLPTENIQYF. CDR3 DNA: TGTGCCAGCAGTTTACCGACAGAAAACATTCAGTACTTC.

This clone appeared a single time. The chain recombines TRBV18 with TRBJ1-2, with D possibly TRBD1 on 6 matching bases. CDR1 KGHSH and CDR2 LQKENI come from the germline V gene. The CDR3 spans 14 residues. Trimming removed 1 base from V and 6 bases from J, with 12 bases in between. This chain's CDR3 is CASSPLTGLDGYTF. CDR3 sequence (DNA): TGTGCCAGCTCACCACTCACAGGGTTGGATGGCTACACCTTC. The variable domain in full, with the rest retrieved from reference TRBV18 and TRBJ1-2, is NAGVMQNPRHLVRRRGQEARLRCSPMKGHSHVYWYRQLPEEGLKFMVYLQKENIIDESGMPKERFSAEFPKEGPSILRIQQVVRGDSAAYFCASSPLTGLDGYTFGSGTRLTVV.

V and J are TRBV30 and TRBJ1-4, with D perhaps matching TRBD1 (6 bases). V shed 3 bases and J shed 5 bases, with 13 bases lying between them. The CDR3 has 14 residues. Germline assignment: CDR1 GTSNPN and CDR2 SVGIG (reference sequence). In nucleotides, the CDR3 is TGTGCCTGGAGGGAAACAGGGACGAATGAAAAACTGTTTTTT. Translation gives CAWRETGTNEKLFF.

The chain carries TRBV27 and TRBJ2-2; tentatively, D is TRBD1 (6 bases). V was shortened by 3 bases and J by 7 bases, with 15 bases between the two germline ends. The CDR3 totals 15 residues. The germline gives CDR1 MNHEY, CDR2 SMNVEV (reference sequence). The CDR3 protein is CASSFSRGMGGELFF. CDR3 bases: TGTGCCAGCAGTTTCTCCAGGGGAATGGGCGGGGAGCTGTTTTTT.

The CDR3 region has the DNA TGTGCTAGTGGTCGGGTCAACGAGCAGTACTTC. The encoded protein is CASGRVNEQYF. The chain uses TRBV12-5 and TRBJ2-7; D not certain. The CDR3 covers 11 residues. CDR1 LGHNT and CDR2 FRNRAP come from the germline V gene. V lost 5 bases and J 5 bases, leaving 7 bases between the germline ends.

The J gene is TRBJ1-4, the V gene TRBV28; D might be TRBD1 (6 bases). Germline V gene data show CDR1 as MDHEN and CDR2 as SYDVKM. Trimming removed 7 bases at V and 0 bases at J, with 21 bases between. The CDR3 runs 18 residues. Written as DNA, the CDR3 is TGTGCCAGCACCGAGGGGGTCAGGGGCTTTGCAACTAATGAAAAACTGTTTTTT. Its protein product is CASTEGVRGFATNEKLFF.

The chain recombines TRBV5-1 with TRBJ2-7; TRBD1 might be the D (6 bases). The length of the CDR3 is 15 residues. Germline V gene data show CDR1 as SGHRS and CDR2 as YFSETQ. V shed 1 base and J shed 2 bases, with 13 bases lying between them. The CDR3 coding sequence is TGCGCCAGCAGCTTGAGGGCAGGGGACACCTACGAGCAGTACTTC. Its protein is CASSLRAGDTYEQYF.

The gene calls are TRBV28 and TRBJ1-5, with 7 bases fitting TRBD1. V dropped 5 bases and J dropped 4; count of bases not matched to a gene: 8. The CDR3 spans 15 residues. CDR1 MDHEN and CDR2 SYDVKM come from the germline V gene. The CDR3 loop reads CASSPPRQGNQPQHF. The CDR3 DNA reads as TGTGCCAGCAGTCCCCCTCGACAGGGAAATCAGCCCCAGCATTTT.

Here the CDR3 reads CATSRDVEGGAGYTF. The CDR3, as DNA: TGTGCCACCAGCAGAGACGTAGAAGGGGGCGCTGGCTACACCTTC. J is TRBJ1-2 and V is TRBV15; 7 bases match TRBD1. The CDR3 is made up of 15 amino acids. V gave up 0 bases and J gave up 7 bases; unmatched junction bases: 8. Germline CDR1 and CDR2: LNHNV and YYDKDF (reference sequence).

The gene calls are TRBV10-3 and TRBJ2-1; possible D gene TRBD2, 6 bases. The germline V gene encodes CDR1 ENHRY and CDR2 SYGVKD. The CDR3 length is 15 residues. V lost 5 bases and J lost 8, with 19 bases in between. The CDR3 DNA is TGTGCCATCAGTCGTGGGGAGGCTCGAGAGTATGAGCAGTTCTTC. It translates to CAISRGEAREYEQFF.

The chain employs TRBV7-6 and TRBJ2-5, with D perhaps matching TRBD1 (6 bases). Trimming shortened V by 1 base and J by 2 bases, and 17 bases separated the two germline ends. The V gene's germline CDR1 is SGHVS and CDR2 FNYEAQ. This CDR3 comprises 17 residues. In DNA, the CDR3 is TGTGCCAGCAGCTTAGATTCGGACAGCCGTTCACAAGAGACCCAGTACTTC. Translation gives CASSLDSDSRSQETQYF.

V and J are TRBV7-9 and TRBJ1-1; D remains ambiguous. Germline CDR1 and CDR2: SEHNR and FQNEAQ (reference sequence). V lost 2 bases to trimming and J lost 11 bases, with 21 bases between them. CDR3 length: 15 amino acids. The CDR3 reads CASSLRIEEGGAAFF. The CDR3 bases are TGTGCCAGCAGCTTACGCATCGAGGAAGGAGGTGCGGCTTTCTTT.

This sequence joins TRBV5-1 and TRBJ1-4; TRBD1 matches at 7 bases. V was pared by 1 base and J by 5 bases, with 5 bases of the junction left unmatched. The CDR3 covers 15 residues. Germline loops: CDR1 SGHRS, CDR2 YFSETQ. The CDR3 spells CASSLNGDRNEKLFF. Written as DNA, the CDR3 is TGCGCCAGCAGCTTGAATGGGGACAGAAATGAAAAACTGTTTTTT.

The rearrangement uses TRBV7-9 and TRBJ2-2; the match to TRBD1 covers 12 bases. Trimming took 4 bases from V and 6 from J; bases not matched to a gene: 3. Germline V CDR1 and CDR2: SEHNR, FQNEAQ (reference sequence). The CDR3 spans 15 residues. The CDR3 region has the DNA TGTGCCAGCAGCTGGGACAGGGGGCGCCCCGGGGAGCTGTTTTTT. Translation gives CASSWDRGRPGELFF.

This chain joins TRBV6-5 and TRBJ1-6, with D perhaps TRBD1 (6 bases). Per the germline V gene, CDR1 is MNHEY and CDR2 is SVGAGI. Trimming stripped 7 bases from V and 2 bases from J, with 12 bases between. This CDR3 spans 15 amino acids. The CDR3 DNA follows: TGTGCCAGCACCCCCCAGGGGACCTATAATTCACCCCTCCACTTT. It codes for CASTPQGTYNSPLHF.

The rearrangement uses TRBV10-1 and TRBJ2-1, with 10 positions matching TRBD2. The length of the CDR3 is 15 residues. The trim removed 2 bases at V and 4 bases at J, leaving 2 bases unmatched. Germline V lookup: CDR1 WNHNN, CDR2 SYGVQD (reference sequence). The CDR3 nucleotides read TGCGCCAGCAGTGAGACTAGCGGGGAATACAATGAGCAGTTCTTC. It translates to CASSETSGEYNEQFF.

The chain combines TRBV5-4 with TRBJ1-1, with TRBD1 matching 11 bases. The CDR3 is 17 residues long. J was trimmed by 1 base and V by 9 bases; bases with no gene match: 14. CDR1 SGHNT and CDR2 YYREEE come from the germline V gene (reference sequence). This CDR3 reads CAILTDRGQGRNTEAFF. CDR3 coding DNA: TGTGCCATCCTGACGGACAGGGGGCAGGGGAGGAACACTGAAGCTTTCTTT.

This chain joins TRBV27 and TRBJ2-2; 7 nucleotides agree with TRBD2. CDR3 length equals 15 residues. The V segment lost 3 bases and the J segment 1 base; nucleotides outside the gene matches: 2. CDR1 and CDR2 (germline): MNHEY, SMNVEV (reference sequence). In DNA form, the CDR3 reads TGTGCCAGCAGTTTGGAGCGGGGGAACACCGGGGAGCTGTTTTTT. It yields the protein CASSLERGNTGELFF.

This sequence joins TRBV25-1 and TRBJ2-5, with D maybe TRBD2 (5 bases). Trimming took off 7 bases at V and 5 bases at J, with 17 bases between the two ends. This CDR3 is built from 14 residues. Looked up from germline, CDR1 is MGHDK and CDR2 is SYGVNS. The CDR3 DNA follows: TGTGCCAGCAAATCAACCGGGGTCTGGGAGACCCAGTACTTC. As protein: CASKSTGVWETQYF.

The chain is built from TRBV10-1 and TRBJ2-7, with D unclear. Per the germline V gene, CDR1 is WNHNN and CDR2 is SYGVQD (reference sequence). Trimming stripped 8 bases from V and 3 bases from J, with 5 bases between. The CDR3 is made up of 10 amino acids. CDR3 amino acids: CASGLYEQYF. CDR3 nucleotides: TGCGCCAGCGGCCTCTACGAGCAGTACTTC.

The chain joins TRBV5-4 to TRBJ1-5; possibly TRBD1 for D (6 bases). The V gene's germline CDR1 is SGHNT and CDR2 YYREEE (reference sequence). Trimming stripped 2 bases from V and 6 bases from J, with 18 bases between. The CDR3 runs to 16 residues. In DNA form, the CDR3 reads TGTGCCAGCAGCTTCTCCCCACAGGGATATGGTCAGCCCCAGCATTTT. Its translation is CASSFSPQGYGQPQHF. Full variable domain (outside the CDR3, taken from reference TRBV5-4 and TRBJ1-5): ETGVTQSPTHLIKTRGQQVTLRCSSQSGHNTVSWYQQALGQGPQFIFQYYREEENGRGNFPPRFSGLQFPNYSSELNVNALELDDSALYLCASSFSPQGYGQPQHFGDGTRLSIL.

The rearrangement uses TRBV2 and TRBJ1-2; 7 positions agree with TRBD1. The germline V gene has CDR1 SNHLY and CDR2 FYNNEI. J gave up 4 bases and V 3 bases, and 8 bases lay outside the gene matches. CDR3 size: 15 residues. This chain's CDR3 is CASSEVGTVPYGYTF. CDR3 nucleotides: TGTGCCAGCAGTGAGGTGGGGACAGTTCCCTATGGCTACACCTTC.

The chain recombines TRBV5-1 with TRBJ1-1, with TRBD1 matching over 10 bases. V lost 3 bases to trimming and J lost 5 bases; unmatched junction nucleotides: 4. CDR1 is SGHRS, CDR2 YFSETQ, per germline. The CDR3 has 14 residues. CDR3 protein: CASSSRTGGTEAFF. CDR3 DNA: TGCGCCAGCAGCTCCCGGACAGGGGGGACTGAAGCTTTCTTT.